Each of the 30 T cell receptor beta chains below was sequenced from the same sample in a study of pediatric ulcerative colitis. The protocol was immunoSEQ multiplex PCR, while the TCRdb copy is restricted to in-frame clones and leaves out a portion. The profile shows more than 35,000 clones, around three quarters of them singletons. The rectum was sampled with one to two pinch biopsies at colonoscopy. Sample: gut tissue. The receptors derive from a boy younger than 18 with moderate ulcerative colitis.

A note on this clone: This specimen includes other DNA sequences encoding the same CDR3. The V gene is TRBV4-1, the J gene TRBJ1-5, with D uncertain. V dropped 0 bases and J dropped 4 bases, with 7 bases sitting between them. Germline V CDR1 and CDR2: MGHRA, YSYEKL. The CDR3 is 14 amino acids. The CDR3 is CASSQDLGNQPQHF. CDR3 coding DNA: TGCGCCAGCAGCCAAGATCTTGGGAATCAGCCCCAGCATTTT.

V is TRBV27 and J is TRBJ1-6, with D perhaps matching TRBD1 (5 bases). Germline assignment: CDR1 MNHEY and CDR2 SMNVEV (reference sequence). Trimming removed 0 bases from V and 4 bases from J, with 16 bases in between. CDR3 length equals 18 residues. The CDR3 nucleotides are TGTGCCAGCAGTTTATCGGTCGTGGGGGTGATGTATAATTCACCCCTCCACTTT. This codes for CASSLSVVGVMYNSPLHF.

The V gene is TRBV7-6, the J gene TRBJ2-7; D gene unclear. The germline V gene has CDR1 SGHVS and CDR2 FNYEAQ. This CDR3 region has 15 residues. Trimming cost V 5 bases and J 0 bases, with 14 bases left between them. The DNA for the CDR3 is TGTGCCAGCAGCCGACACAGATATACCTCCTACGAGCAGTACTTC. This encodes CASSRHRYTSYEQYF.

This clone has more than one count but fewer than ten. This chain joins TRBV2 and TRBJ2-7; no firm D call. The CDR3 is 12 residues long. CDR1 is SNHLY and CDR2 is FYNNEI in the germline V gene. V lost 6 bases and J lost 2, with 8 bases in between. CDR3 region: CASRDEPYEQYF. The CDR3 DNA reads as TGTGCCAGCAGGGACGAGCCCTACGAGCAGTACTTC.

This chain links TRBV5-1 with TRBJ1-3; a possible D gene is TRBD1 (5 bases). The germline CDR1 and CDR2 sequences are SGHRS and YFSETQ. This CDR3 region has 14 residues. The V end lost 1 base, the J end lost 8 bases, and 13 bases lay between the germline ends. The chain's CDR3 is CASSLQDGADTIYF. In DNA form, the CDR3 reads TGCGCCAGCAGCTTGCAGGACGGGGCCGACACCATATATTTT.

The V call is TRBV7-2, the J call TRBJ1-2; unclear D gene. The CDR3 length is 14 residues. Trimming left V 2 bases short and J 0 bases short, with 7 bases between. Germline CDR1 is SGHTA and CDR2 is FQGNSA. The CDR3 reads CASSLLESNYGYTF. The CDR3 DNA sequence: TGTGCCAGCAGCTTATTAGAGTCTAACTATGGCTACACCTTC.

V usage is TRBV7-2 and J usage is TRBJ2-7; either TRBD1 or TRBD2 may fit D (5 bases each). There are 15 residues in the CDR3. Germline loops: CDR1 SGHTA, CDR2 FQGNSA. Deletions cut 5 bases from V and 3 bases from J, with 17 bases between. CDR3 sequence (DNA): TGTGCCAGCAGCCGCCCGGGACGGACGCTCTACGAGCAGTACTTC. Translation: CASSRPGRTLYEQYF.

The J gene is TRBJ2-1, the V gene TRBV6-1, with 8 bases lining up with TRBD2. CDR3 length equals 15 residues. Germline V lookup: CDR1 MNHNS, CDR2 SASEGT. The V gene end was trimmed by 6 bases and the J gene end by 7 bases; junction bases not matched to a gene: 11. The DNA for the CDR3 is TGTGCCAGCAGGTCCATAGCGGGGCTAATTAATGAGCAGTTCTTC. It translates to CASRSIAGLINEQFF.

The V call is TRBV5-6, the J call TRBJ1-2; a weak D match, TRBD1 (5 bases). Germline CDR1 is SGHDT and CDR2 is YYEEEE. V was pared by 0 bases and J by 3 bases, with 6 bases between. CDR3 length: 13 amino acids. CDR3 in amino acids: CASSLGRDYGYTF. CDR3 DNA sequence: TGTGCCAGCAGCTTGGGCAGGGACTATGGCTACACCTTC.

This CDR3 is CATRPPYNSVQQYF. Written as DNA, the CDR3 is TGTGCCACCCGACCGCCGTACAATTCAGTTCAGCAGTACTTC. The genes are TRBV28 and TRBJ2-7; no clear D. Trimming removed 10 bases from V and 8 bases from J, with 24 bases in between. CDR1 and CDR2 (germline): MDHEN, SYDVKM. The CDR3 covers 14 residues. The full variable domain, in which reference TRBV28 and TRBJ2-7 provide the parts outside the CDR3, is DVKVTQSSRYLVKRTGEKVFLECVQDMDHENMFWYRQDPGLGLRLIYFSYDVKMKEKGDIPEGYSVSREKKERFSLILESASTNQTSMYLCATRPPYNSVQQYFGPGTRLTVT.

The chain is built from TRBV2 and TRBJ1-1; unclear D gene. Trimming removed 3 bases at V and 1 base at J, with 9 bases between. The CDR3 is 14 amino acids. The V gene's germline CDR1 is SNHLY and CDR2 FYNNEI. The CDR3, as DNA: TGTGCCAGCAGTGAGGTGACGGGGAACACTGAAGCTTTCTTT. Translated: CASSEVTGNTEAFF.

The rearrangement links TRBV2 to TRBJ1-4; D unresolved. The ends were cut back, 2 bases at V and 6 bases at J, with 10 bases in the middle. The CDR3 runs 14 residues. Germline assignment: CDR1 SNHLY and CDR2 FYNNEI. The CDR3 sequence is CASSERQEDEKLFF. The CDR3 region has the DNA TGTGCCAGCAGTGAAAGGCAGGAGGATGAAAAACTGTTTTTT.

The chain uses TRBV4-1 and TRBJ2-7; 7 positions match TRBD2. The CDR3 sequence is 16 residues long. With V trimmed by 4 bases and J by 6 bases, 15 bases remained unmatched. Germline CDR1 and CDR2: MGHRA and YSYEKL. The chain's CDR3 is CASSPTRGPGGPEQYF. The CDR3 DNA sequence: TGCGCCAGCAGCCCAACGCGCGGTCCGGGAGGCCCCGAGCAGTACTTC.

This chain links TRBV30 with TRBJ1-4; possibly TRBD1 for D (5 bases). V lost 4 bases, J lost 8 bases, and 14 bases lay in between. There are 13 residues in the CDR3. Germline V lookup: CDR1 GTSNPN, CDR2 SVGIG (reference sequence). The CDR3 sequence is CAWNPGTGEKLFF. The CDR3 nucleotides are TGTGCCTGGAACCCCGGGACGGGAGAAAAACTGTTTTTT.

This CDR3 reads CASSQTGQANGEAFF. The CDR3 nucleotides read TGTGCCAGCAGCCAAACCGGACAGGCTAACGGAGAAGCTTTCTTT. The chain recombines TRBV4-2 with TRBJ1-1, with 7 bases identical to TRBD1. The CDR3 is 15 residues long. The ends lost 2 bases at V and 8 bases at J; junction bases unmatched: 11. In germline, CDR1 is LGHNA, CDR2 YNFKEQ.

The J gene is TRBJ1-4, the V gene TRBV5-5; D is undetermined. This CDR3 region has 14 residues. Germline loops: CDR1 SGHKS, CDR2 YYEKEE (reference sequence). The germline V and J ends were trimmed by 2 bases and 4 bases, with 9 bases remaining between them. CDR3 in DNA: TGTGCCAGCAGCTTTCTGGCACTTAATGAAAAACTGTTTTTT. It specifies CASSFLALNEKLFF.

The chain is built from TRBV29-1 and TRBJ2-3; either TRBD1 or TRBD2 may fit D (7 bases each). Trimming removed 7 bases at V and 2 bases at J, with 16 bases between. The CDR3 extends over 14 amino acids. Germline V gene lookup returns CDR1 SQVTM and CDR2 ANQGSEA. The CDR3 bases are TGCAGCGGACTCAGGGGGGGCTACACAGATACGCAGTATTTT. Its translation is CSGLRGGYTDTQYF.

The chain couples TRBV18 to TRBJ2-3; TRBD1 matches 10 bases. Germline lookup yields CDR1 KGHSH and CDR2 LQKENI. The V gene end was trimmed by 3 bases and the J gene end by 2 bases; junction bases not matched to a gene: 8. CDR3 length: 17 residues. CDR3 amino acids: CASSPRQGAANTDTQYF. Written as DNA, the CDR3 is TGTGCCAGCTCACCGAGACAGGGGGCAGCGAACACAGATACGCAGTATTTT.

The V and J genes are TRBV6-1 and TRBJ2-1, with TRBD2 matching over 10 bases. CDR3 length: 24 amino acids. V lost 2 bases, J lost 1 base, and 26 bases stayed unmatched. CDR1 and CDR2 from the germline V gene are MNHNS and SASEGT. The CDR3 sequence: CASSELRTGIGSGRAVLSYNEQFF. The CDR3, as DNA: TGTGCCAGCAGTGAATTAAGGACAGGGATCGGAAGCGGGAGGGCCGTGTTATCCTACAATGAGCAGTTCTTC.

V is TRBV2 and J is TRBJ2-7; tentatively, D is TRBD1 (5 bases). Germline loops: CDR1 SNHLY, CDR2 FYNNEI. This CDR3 has 13 amino acids. Trimming cost V 9 bases and J 2 bases, with 14 bases left between them. This CDR3 is CARSGRTPYEQYF. The CDR3 DNA follows: TGTGCCAGATCAGGACGGACACCCTACGAGCAGTACTTC.

The table lists this clone with a few counts. The V gene is TRBV15, the J gene TRBJ2-1; D is ambiguous. The CDR3 has 11 residues. V lost 6 bases and J 4 bases, leaving 4 bases between the germline ends. The germline V gene has CDR1 LNHNV and CDR2 YYDKDF (reference sequence). This CDR3 reads CATSWYNEQFF. For the CDR3, the DNA is TGTGCCACCAGTTGGTACAATGAGCAGTTCTTC.

The chain uses TRBV5-1 and TRBJ1-2, with TRBD1 matching over 10 bases. The V gene end was trimmed by 0 bases and the J gene end by 6 bases; junction bases not matched to a gene: 5. Germline V gene lookup returns CDR1 SGHRS and CDR2 YFSETQ. This CDR3 has 15 amino acids. Here the CDR3 reads CASSLVPGQGDGYTF. CDR3 nucleotide sequence: TGCGCCAGCAGCTTGGTACCCGGACAGGGGGATGGCTACACCTTC.

This chain joins TRBV10-1 and TRBJ2-7; D is possibly TRBD2 (6 bases). This CDR3 contains 13 residues. Germline V lookup: CDR1 WNHNN, CDR2 SYGVQD (reference sequence). Trimming shortened V by 3 bases and J by 0 bases, and 6 bases separated the two germline ends. CDR3 loop: CASSDGSSYEQYF. CDR3 in DNA: TGCGCCAGCAGTGACGGGAGCTCCTACGAGCAGTACTTC.

The chain uses TRBV4-2 and TRBJ2-1; weak D call: TRBD2 (6 bases). The ends were cut back, 1 base at V and 9 bases at J, with 16 bases in the middle. Germline assignment: CDR1 LGHNA and CDR2 YNFKEQ. This CDR3 contains 15 residues. CDR3 sequence: CASSQGGAGPGEQFF. DNA for the CDR3: TGTGCCAGCAGCCAAGGCGGGGCAGGGCCTGGTGAGCAGTTCTTC.

This clone was observed once. This rearrangement joins TRBV10-2 to TRBJ2-7; maybe TRBD1 (5 bases). From germline, CDR1 is WSHSY and CDR2 SAAADI. The CDR3 has 17 residues. V lost 4 bases and J lost 3, with 22 bases in between. The CDR3 reads CASSGRGLKSQDYEQYF. CDR3 DNA: TGCGCCAGCAGTGGTAGGGGTTTAAAGAGTCAAGACTACGAGCAGTACTTC.

This chain joins TRBV6-1 and TRBJ2-1, with 10 bases matching TRBD1. V lost 4 bases and J lost 5; bases outside the gene matches: 5. The CDR3 is 15 amino acids. Germline values: CDR1 MNHNS, CDR2 SASEGT. The CDR3 nucleotides read TGTGCCAGCAGTGTTAGGGACAGGGGTCACAATGAGCAGTTCTTC. Protein sequence: CASSVRDRGHNEQFF.

The chain employs TRBV9 and TRBJ2-7; possible D gene TRBD2, 6 bases. The CDR3 is 14 residues long. CDR1 and CDR2 (germline): SGDLS, YYNGEE. V was clipped by 3 bases and J by 2 bases, with 12 bases between them. In DNA form, the CDR3 reads TGTGCCAGCAGCGACCGGGACTCCGCCTACGAGCAGTACTTC. Protein product: CASSDRDSAYEQYF.

The DNA of the CDR3 is TGTGCCAGCAGTGAACAGGGGACAACTAATGAAAAACTGTTTTTT. Encoded protein: CASSEQGTTNEKLFF. The chain combines TRBV6-1 with TRBJ1-4; TRBD1 is a possible D gene (6 bases). The V and J ends lost 2 bases and 0 bases respectively, with 7 bases between them. The CDR3 covers 15 residues. Germline V gives CDR1 MNHNS, CDR2 SASEGT.

The chain couples TRBV28 to TRBJ2-7; 7 nucleotides line up with TRBD2. The ends lost 7 bases at V and 3 bases at J; junction bases unmatched: 12. This CDR3 spans 15 amino acids. The V gene's germline CDR1 is MDHEN and CDR2 SYDVKM. Here the CDR3 reads CASTNRGGWDYEQYF. CDR3 DNA: TGTGCCAGCACCAACCGCGGGGGTTGGGACTACGAGCAGTACTTC.

The chain recombines TRBV7-6 with TRBJ2-3, with no clear D. This CDR3 region has 12 residues. Between the trimmed V and J ends, which lost 1 base and 3 bases, there was a span of 2 bases. Looked up from germline, CDR1 is SGHVS and CDR2 is FNYEAQ. CDR3 residues: CASSLGTDTQYF. The CDR3 coding sequence is TGTGCCAGCAGCTTAGGAACAGATACGCAGTATTTT.